Sequencing of this T cell receptor (beta chain) was carried out in a study of a mutant IDH1 vaccine in newly diagnosed glioma. The V end was cut by 1 base, the J end by 10 bases, with 11 bases between. The CDR3 loop spans 14 amino acids. CDR1 MDHEN and CDR2 SYDVKM come from the germline V gene. Time point given: baseline, week 1 (first vaccination visit). The treatment is: pre-vaccination baseline after standard-of-care therapy. Some clones are missing from TCRdb's copy, which holds only in-frame ones; the method was immunoSEQ multiplex PCR. The sample lists around 92,000 clones; 70% to 90% were seen once.

The chain links TRBV28 to TRBJ1-6; no clear D. The receptor comes from a woman aged 50 to 60 with glioma. The sequencing used PBMCs, collected from a glioma patient treated with radiotherapy, temozolomide or both. The CDR3 here is CASSLFQIGSPLHF. In DNA, the CDR3 is TGTGCCAGCAGTTTATTTCAGATCGGATCACCCCTCCACTTT.